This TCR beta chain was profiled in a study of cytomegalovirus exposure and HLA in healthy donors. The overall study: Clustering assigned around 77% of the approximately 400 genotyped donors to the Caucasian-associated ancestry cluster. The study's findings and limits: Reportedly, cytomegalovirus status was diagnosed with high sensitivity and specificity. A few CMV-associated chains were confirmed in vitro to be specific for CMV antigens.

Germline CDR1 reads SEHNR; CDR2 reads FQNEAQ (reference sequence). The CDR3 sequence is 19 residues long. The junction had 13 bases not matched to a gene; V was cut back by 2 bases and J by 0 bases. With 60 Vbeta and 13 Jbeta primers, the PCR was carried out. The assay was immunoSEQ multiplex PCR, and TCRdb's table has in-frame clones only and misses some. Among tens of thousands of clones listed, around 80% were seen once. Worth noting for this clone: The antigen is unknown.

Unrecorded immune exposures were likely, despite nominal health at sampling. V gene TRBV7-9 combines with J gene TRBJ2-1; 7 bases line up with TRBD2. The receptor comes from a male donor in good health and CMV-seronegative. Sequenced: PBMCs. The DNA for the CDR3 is TGTGCCAGCAGCTTAAGGTTCTTGCGGCGGGGGAGCTCCTACAATGAGCAGTTCTTC. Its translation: CASSLRFLRRGSSYNEQFF.